This T cell receptor beta chain stems from a study of T cell repertoires in cytomegalovirus infection. Looking at the study overall: From public TCR beta signatures came an indication of both CMV infection and matching HLA type.

Note on this clonotype: The antigen remains unidentified.

Study results and caveats: Ex vivo responses were dominated by HLA-C-restricted CMV-specific TCR beta clonotypes.

MiXCR, run by TCRdb on the reads, gives a single entry per CDR3 protein. The sample holds roughly 800,000 distinct CDR3 sequences; roughly 28% are singletons and the top ten take approximately 14%. V dropped 5 bases and J dropped 10; count of bases not matched to a gene: 8. Germline V gives CDR1 DFQATT, CDR2 SNEGSKA (reference sequence). The CDR3 is 13 amino acids. The rearrangement links TRBV20-1 to TRBJ1-4; 9 nucleotides match TRBD1. The sample was cultured CD8+ T cells from PBMCs, taken from culture after CMV antigen stimulation. The TCR originated in a human donor in good health (CMV status not recorded). Some clones in this sample may be carry-over from other donors' samples. In nucleotides, the CDR3 is TGCAGTGCTCTTCACAGGGGGCGCCGAAAACTGTTTTTT. It specifies CSALHRGRRKLFF.